This TCR beta chain was recorded in a study of response to subunit inactivated influenza vaccine. This CDR3 region has 17 residues. The germline CDR1 and CDR2 sequences are SEHNR and FQNEAQ (reference sequence). Trimming left V 5 bases short and J 1 base short, with 20 bases between. TCRdb re-called the RT-PCR reads through MiXCR, storing one row per CDR3 protein. The data hold about 620,000 distinct CDR3 sequences, with 10% to 12% observed a single time. The same sample was also used in a study of T cells expressing NK-cell markers. Per that paper: UMIs accompanied the 5'RACE template switching by which TCR beta cDNA was made. From sorted CD3+CD56+NKG2C+, CD3+CD56+NKG2C- and CD3+CD56-NKG2C+ T cells came the TCR beta repertoires. Within several experiments, an anti-gamma-delta TCR antibody kept the sorting limited to alpha-beta TCR T cells. The leading position in the CD3+CD56-NKG2C+ fraction of several donors also went to these clonotypes. The study left the HCMV specificity of expanded NKG2C+ T cell clones unresolved.

This clonotype was sampled from a man aged 50-60 years who received an inactivated influenza vaccine. V is TRBV7-9 and J is TRBJ1-1; D is possibly TRBD1 (6 bases). The starting material was PBMCs from blood, obtained on the day of vaccination. The CDR3 loop reads CASSPGVRGKTNTEAFF. CDR3 coding DNA: TGTGCCAGCAGCCCGGGTGTCAGGGGAAAGACGAACACTGAAGCTTTCTTT.